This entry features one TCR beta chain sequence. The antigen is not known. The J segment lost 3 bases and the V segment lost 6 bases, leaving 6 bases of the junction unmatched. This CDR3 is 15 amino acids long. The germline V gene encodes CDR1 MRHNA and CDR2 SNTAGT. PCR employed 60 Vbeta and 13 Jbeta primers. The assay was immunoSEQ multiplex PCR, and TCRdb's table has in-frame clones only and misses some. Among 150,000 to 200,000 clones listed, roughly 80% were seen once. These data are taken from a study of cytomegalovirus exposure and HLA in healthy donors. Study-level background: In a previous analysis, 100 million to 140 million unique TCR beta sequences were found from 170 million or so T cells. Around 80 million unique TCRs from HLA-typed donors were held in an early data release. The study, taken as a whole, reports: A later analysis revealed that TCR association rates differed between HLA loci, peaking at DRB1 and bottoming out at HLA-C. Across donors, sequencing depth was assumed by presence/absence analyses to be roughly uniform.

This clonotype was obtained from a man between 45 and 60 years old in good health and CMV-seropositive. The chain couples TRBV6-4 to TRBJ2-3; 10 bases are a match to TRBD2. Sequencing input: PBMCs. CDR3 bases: TGTGCCAGCAGCCCGGGACTAGCGTTGACAGATACGCAGTATTTT. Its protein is CASSPGLALTDTQYF.